The present T cell receptor beta chain was sequenced within a study of blood T cell repertoires in COVID-19. Background on the study: Both acute and convalescent COVID-19 samples were obtained from the United States, Italy and Spain.

Source study methods: Amplification with reference gene primers provided the estimates of nucleated cell counts. Data came from immunoSEQ multiplex PCR; TCRdb stores just in-frame clones and leaves some out. V and J calls and clone size are given by that table; D and trimming were obtained from the DNA. The sample records some 400,000 clones, around nine tenths being singletons. V lost 11 bases, J lost 3 bases, and 16 bases lay in between. The V gene's germline CDR1 is MNHEY and CDR2 SVGAGI. The CDR3 totals 13 residues. V gene TRBV6-5 combines with J gene TRBJ1-1, with D tentatively TRBD1 (6 bases). Sequencing was done on a sample of peripheral blood. This clonotype was sampled from a human donor in a cohort sampled during active COVID-19. This CDR3 reads CACFNGGHTEAFF. In DNA form, the CDR3 reads TGTGCCTGTTTCAACGGGGGGCACACTGAAGCTTTCTTT.